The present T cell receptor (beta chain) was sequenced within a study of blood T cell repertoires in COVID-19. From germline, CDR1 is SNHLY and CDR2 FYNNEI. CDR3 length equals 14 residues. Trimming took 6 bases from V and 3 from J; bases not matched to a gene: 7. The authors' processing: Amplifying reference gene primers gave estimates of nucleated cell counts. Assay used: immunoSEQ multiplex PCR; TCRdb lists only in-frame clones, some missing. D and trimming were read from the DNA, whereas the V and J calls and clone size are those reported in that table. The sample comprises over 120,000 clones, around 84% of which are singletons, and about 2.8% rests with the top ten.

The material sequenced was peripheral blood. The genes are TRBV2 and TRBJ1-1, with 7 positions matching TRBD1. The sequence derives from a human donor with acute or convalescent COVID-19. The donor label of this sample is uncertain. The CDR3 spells CASRLQGMDTEAFF. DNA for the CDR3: TGTGCCAGCAGGCTACAGGGGATGGACACTGAAGCTTTCTTT. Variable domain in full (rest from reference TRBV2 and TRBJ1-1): EPEVTQTPSHQVTQMGQEVILRCVPISNHLYFYWYRQILGQKVEFLVSFYNNEISEKSEIFDDQFSVERPDGSNFTLKIRSTKLEDSAMYFCASRLQGMDTEAFFGQGTRLTVV.